The clone carrying this T cell receptor beta chain was seen a few times. Data came from immunoSEQ multiplex PCR; TCRdb stores just in-frame clones and leaves some out. Seen here are some 10,000 clones, about 72% observed once, and the top ten hold roughly an eighth. The entry originates in a study of CD4+ T cells in melanoma. This CDR3 region has 11 residues. Germline V gene sequence: CDR1 KGHSH, CDR2 LQKENI. V dropped 3 bases and J dropped 11 bases, with 10 bases sitting between them. The material sequenced was cells from a culture (not recorded whether cultured in vitro). The rearrangement joins TRBV18 to TRBJ1-1; unclear D gene. The sequence derives from a human donor with melanoma. CDR3 DNA sequence: TGTGCCAGCTCACCCGCATCTTCCGCTTTCTTT. It yields the protein CASSPASSAFF.